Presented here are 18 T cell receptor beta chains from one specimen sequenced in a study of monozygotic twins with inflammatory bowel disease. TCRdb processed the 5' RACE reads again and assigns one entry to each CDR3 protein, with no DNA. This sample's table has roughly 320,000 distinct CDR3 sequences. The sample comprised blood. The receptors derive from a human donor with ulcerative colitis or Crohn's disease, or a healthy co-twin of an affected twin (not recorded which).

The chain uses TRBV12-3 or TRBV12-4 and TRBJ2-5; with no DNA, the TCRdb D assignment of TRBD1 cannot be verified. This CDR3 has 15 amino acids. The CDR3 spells CASSLRTGGRETQYF.

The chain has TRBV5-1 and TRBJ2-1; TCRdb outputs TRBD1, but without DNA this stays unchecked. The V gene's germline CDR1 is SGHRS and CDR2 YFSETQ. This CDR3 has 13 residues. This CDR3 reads CASSPGRHNEQFF.

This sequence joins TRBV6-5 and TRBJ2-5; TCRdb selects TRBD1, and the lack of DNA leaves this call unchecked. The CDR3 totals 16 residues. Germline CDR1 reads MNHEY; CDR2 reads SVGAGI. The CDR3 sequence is CASSYYGTGLPLTQYF.

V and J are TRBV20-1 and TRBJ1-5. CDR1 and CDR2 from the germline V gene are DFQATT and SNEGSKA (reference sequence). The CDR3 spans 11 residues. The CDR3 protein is CSARGGQPQHF.

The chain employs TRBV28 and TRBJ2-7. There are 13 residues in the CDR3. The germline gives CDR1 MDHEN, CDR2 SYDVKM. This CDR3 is CASFTVSHYEQYF.

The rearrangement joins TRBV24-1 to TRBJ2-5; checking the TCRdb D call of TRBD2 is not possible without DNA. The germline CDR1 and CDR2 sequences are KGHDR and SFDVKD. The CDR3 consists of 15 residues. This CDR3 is CATSGTSGRKETQYF.

The CDR3 protein is CASSSFPRGVSDTQYF. The V and J genes are TRBV7-2 and TRBJ2-3; the D call of TRBD2 rests on TCRdb alone, since no DNA is present to check it. The germline CDR1 and CDR2 sequences are SGHTA and FQGNSA. This CDR3 has 16 amino acids.

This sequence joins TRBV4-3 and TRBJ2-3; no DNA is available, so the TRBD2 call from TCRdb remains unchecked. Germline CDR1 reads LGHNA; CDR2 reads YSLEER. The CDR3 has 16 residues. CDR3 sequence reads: CASSQVPSGREDTQYF.

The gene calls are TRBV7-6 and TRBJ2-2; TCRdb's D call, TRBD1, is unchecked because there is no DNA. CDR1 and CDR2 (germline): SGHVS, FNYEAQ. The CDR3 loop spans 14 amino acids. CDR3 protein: CASSSQGQTGELFF.

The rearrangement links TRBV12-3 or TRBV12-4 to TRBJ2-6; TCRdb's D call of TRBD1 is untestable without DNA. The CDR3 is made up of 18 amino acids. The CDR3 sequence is CASSNLGDRFSGANVLTF.

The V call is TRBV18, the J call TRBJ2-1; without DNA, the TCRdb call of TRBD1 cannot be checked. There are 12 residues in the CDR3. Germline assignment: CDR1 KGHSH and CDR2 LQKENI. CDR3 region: CASSPKTGEQFF. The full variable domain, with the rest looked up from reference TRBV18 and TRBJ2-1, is NAGVMQNPRHLVRRRGQEARLRCSPMKGHSHVYWYRQLPEEGLKFMVYLQKENIIDESGMPKERFSAEFPKEGPSILRIQQVVRGDSAAYFCASSPKTGEQFFGPGTRLTVL.

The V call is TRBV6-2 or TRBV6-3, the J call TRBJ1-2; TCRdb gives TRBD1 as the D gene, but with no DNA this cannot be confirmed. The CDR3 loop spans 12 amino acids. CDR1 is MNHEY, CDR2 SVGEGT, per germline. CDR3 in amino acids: CASTNRGLGYTF.

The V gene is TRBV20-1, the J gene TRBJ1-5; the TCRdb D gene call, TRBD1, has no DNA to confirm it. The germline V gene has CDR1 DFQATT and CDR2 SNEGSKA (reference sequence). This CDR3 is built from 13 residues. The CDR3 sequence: CSARDRVQQPQHF.

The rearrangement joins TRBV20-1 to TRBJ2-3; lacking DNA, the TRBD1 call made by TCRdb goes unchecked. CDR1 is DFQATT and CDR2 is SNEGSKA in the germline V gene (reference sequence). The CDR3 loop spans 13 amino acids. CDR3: CSAPPGGTDTQYF.

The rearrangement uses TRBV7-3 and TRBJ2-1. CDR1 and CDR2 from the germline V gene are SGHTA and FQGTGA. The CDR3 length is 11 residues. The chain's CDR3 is CASSFMNEQFF.

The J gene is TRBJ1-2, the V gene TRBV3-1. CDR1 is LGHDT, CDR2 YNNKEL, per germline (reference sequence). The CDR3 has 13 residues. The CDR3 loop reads CASSQLGGGGYTF.

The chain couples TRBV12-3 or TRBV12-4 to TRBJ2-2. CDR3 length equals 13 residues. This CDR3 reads CASSRDRGGELFF.

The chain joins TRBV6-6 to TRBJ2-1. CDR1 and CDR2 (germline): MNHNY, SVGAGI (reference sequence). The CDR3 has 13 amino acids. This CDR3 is CASSYSRDNEQFF.